The 6 T cell receptor beta chains listed next were all sequenced from one sample in a study of OX40 agonist ivuxolimab in advanced cancers. Generated by immunoSEQ multiplex PCR, the TCRdb table keeps only in-frame clones and is missing some. The profile shows roughly 77,000 clones, roughly 90% of them singletons. The source was CD4+ or CD8+ T cells sorted from blood, collected in a trial of the OX40 agonist ivuxolimab. The receptor set was obtained from an adult with an advanced solid tumor such as melanoma, head and neck, liver or kidney cancer.

The rearrangement links TRBV10-3 to TRBJ2-7, with D unclear. Germline V gives CDR1 ENHRY, CDR2 SYGVKD. V was cut by 3 bases and J by 12 bases, with 18 bases left in between. The CDR3 extends over 13 amino acids. The CDR3 protein is CAISEGQRQVRYF. The CDR3 region has the DNA TGTGCCATCAGTGAAGGTCAGAGGCAGGTGAGGTACTTC.

This clone was seen a few times. The rearrangement uses TRBV5-1 and TRBJ2-2; D might be TRBD1 (6 bases). The CDR3 has 16 residues. The ends were cut back, 2 bases at V and 1 base at J, with 12 bases in the middle. CDR1 SGHRS and CDR2 YFSETQ come from the germline V gene. CDR3 protein: CASSLRGSVNTGELFF. In nucleotides, the CDR3 is TGCGCCAGCAGCTTAAGGGGGAGTGTGAACACCGGGGAGCTGTTTTTT.

The rearrangement joins TRBV29-1 to TRBJ2-7; D might be TRBD1 (6 bases). The V gene lost 5 bases and the J gene lost 5 bases, with 16 bases spanning the gap. The CDR3 contains 13 residues. Germline CDR1 reads SQVTM; CDR2 reads ANQGSEA. The CDR3 region is CSVTPSGADEQYF. The CDR3 DNA sequence: TGCAGCGTTACCCCGTCAGGGGCCGACGAGCAGTACTTC.

The chain carries TRBV4-2 and TRBJ2-6; possible D gene TRBD1, 5 bases. The CDR3 contains 17 residues. V lost 0 bases to trimming and J lost 4 bases, with 13 bases between them. CDR1 and CDR2 (germline): LGHNA, YNFKEQ. The CDR3 DNA is TGTGCCAGCAGCCAAGATCCAGGGTCGCGAGGGGCCAACGTCCTGACTTTC. It codes for CASSQDPGSRGANVLTF.

This clone showed up just once. CDR3 DNA: TGTGCCTGGAGCGTACGGACCAAAGCTTTCTTT. Amino acids: CAWSVRTKAFF. The rearrangement joins TRBV30 to TRBJ1-1, with D unclear. The CDR3 spans 11 residues. In germline, CDR1 is GTSNPN, CDR2 SVGIG (reference sequence). V lost 3 bases and J 9 bases, leaving 11 bases between the germline ends.

The chain carries TRBV7-3 and TRBJ1-2, with D tentatively TRBD1 (6 bases). V dropped 5 bases and J dropped 0 bases, with 10 bases sitting between them. The germline gives CDR1 SGHTA, CDR2 FQGTGA. CDR3 size: 14 residues. The CDR3 loop reads CASSHNRANYGYTF. The CDR3 DNA follows: TGTGCCAGCAGCCACAACAGGGCTAACTATGGCTACACCTTC.